This T cell receptor (beta chain) was sequenced in a study of cytomegalovirus exposure and HLA in healthy donors. Study-level results: Researchers counted approximately 160 TCR beta chains as cytomegalovirus-associated. Later on, a genetic analysis was performed. It linked a missense variant in DCLRE1C with V- and J-gene trimming of TCR beta. Generally TCR sequences proved uncommon, though certain public TCRs appeared in numerous donors.

The PCR had 60 Vbeta and 13 Jbeta primers. Produced via immunoSEQ multiplex PCR; TCRdb's table is partial and in-frame only. This sample yields about 160,000 clones, of which roughly 80% are seen a single time; about 0.77% belongs to the top ten. In its sample, this clone was seen once. Its antigen is not known. CDR3 size: 14 residues. From germline, CDR1 is LNHDA and CDR2 SQIVND (reference sequence). The trim removed 6 bases at V and 4 bases at J, leaving 8 bases unmatched. The source is a woman aged 18 to 35 in good health and CMV-seronegative. The chain uses TRBV19 and TRBJ2-7; 8 bases match TRBD2. Source material: PBMCs. CDR3 coding DNA: TGTGCCAGTAGAAGGGCTAGCGGGTCGTACGAGCAGTACTTC. It encodes CASRRASGSYEQYF.